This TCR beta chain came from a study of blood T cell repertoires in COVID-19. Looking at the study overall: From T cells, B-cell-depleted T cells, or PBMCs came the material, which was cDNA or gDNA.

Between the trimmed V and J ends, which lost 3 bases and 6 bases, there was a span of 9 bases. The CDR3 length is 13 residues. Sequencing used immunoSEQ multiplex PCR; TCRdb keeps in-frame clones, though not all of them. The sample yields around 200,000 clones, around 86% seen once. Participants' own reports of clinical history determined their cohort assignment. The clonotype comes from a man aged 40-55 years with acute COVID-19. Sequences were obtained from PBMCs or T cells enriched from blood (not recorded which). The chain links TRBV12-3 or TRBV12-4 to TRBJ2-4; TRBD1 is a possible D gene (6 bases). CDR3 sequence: CASSLYRANIQYF. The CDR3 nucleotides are TGTGCCAGCAGTTTGTACAGGGCAAACATTCAGTACTTC.